Sequencing of this T cell receptor beta chain was carried out in a study of T cells in narcolepsy listed by TCRdb under 2018. At the level of the whole study: Patients with narcolepsy type 1 or type 2 (NT1, NT2) were enrolled in the study together with healthy control donors. The study sought autoreactive T cells targeting hypocretin neuron self-antigens (hypocretin, TRIB2) in narcolepsy patients, using TCR Vbeta sequencing to track clonotypes in blood and CSF. The research as a whole found: No sequences matching autoreactive T cell clones were present in some of the blood memory CD4+ repertoires from patients and controls. Autoreactive clonotypes were reported to be detected serially in the blood of the same patients and of different patients, but not in the blood of healthy controls. Plots that compared CSF and blood CD4+ T cell clonotypes from the same patient highlighted HCRT-specific and TRIB2-specific autoreactive clonotypes. Patients and controls had similar numbers of sequenced blood memory CD4+ clonotypes, with averages of roughly 38,000 in patients and 30,000 to 35,000 in controls.

Memory CD4+ T cells were sorted ex vivo from peripheral blood of narcolepsy patients and healthy controls for TCR Vbeta sequencing. Note on this clone: Its specific antigen is unknown. The sample holds no much larger clone one base away, and base qualities are not on file.

V is shortened by 7 bases, J by 1 base, and the region joining them spans 19 bases. From the cysteine up to the phenylalanine, the CDR3 has a length of 15 residues. Only the CDR3 region is kept as DNA, spanning 45 bases read in frame from base 1. The CDR1 and CDR2 encoded by the germline V gene (reference sequence) are GTSNPN and SVGIG. Library generation was performed with the immunoSEQ multiplex PCR assay. TCRdb provides this immuneACCESS table in a form limited to in-frame rearrangements. Some clones are lacking; in checked studies, under half of them reflect an unresolved V gene, and why the rest are absent is not known. The sample has approximately 23,000 clones on record, 65% to 90% of them singletons. Roughly 10% of the sample rests with the top ten.

The rearranged segments are TRBV30 and TRBJ1-1; TRBD1 might be the D gene, on 6 matching bases. The TCR sequence derives from a human donor in good health. Sequencing was carried out using memory (CD45RA-) CD4+ T cells from blood. Reading the label with the study, this specimen's cell subset or site is: memory T cells sorted ex vivo from peripheral blood. Here is the DNA: TGTGCCTACTTAAGGGGGGGCGTAGGGAACACTGAAGCTTTCTTT. Its protein is CAYLRGGVGNTEAFF.